Here is one TCR beta chain with its context. This clonotype was counted ten times or more. No antigen is known for it. Base qualities are missing; no much larger clone stands one base away. The germline ends are 11 bases apart after V is trimmed by 0 bases and J by 5 bases. CDR3 length: 14 amino acids, cysteine to phenylalanine. Just the 42-base CDR3 DNA is kept, in frame starting at base 1. This specimen comes from a study of early T cells in non-severe SARS-CoV-2 infection (dated by TCRdb to the early 2020s). Broadly, across the study: TCR sequencing used bulk RNA from unsorted whole blood, so alpha and beta chains could not be paired.

Set within a cohort of healthcare workers in London, UK, this nested case-control study involved weekly PCR testing of nasopharyngeal swabs along with blood sampling. Between 23 and 31 March 2020, the week of the UK lockdown, healthcare workers were enrolled and then followed up weekly for as long as 16 weeks. Libraries were built with 5' RACE. Data came from a NextSeq 500. Unique molecular identifiers were attached to individual cDNA molecules in the TCR library protocol so that sequencing error and PCR bias could be corrected. Both TCR alpha and beta chains were sequenced, and tight co-correlation was observed between alpha and beta sequence abundances in each sample. The study's own analysis went as follows. Decombinator V4 was used to annotate the V gene, J gene and CDR3 of the TCR sequences. Expanded TCRs were defined as changing significantly between any two time points under a Poisson model with p below 0.0001. TCR abundances were normalised to the total number of TCRs sequenced per sample and expressed as counts per million. MAIT TCRs were defined by TRAV1-2 paired with TRAJ12, TRAJ20 or TRAJ33, and iNKT TCRs by TRAV10 paired with TRAJ18. VDJdb, accessed 1 November 2021, was searched for CMV, EBV and SARS-CoV-2 annotated TCRs, with TCRs annotated for multiple antigens excluded. Through fastp at Q25 and MiXCR, TCRdb rebuilt clones from the public reads, retaining in-frame beta chains. Records with the same CDR3 protein are collapsed into one entry carrying the most frequent genes and DNA. The V and J calls were determined by TCRdb, not by the authors. Present in this sample are 60,000 to 75,000 distinct CDR3 sequences, roughly an eighth of which were seen just once. The top ten constitute about 4.2% of the sample.

What the work shows at the level of the full study, not this receptor alone: VDJdb matching was skewed toward anti-spike CD8 responses, so virus-specific expansions were likely underestimated and private and CD4 specificities were missed.

The chain is made from TRBV12-3 or TRBV12-4 and TRBJ2-7; matching of 6 bases hints at TRBD1 as the D gene. The specimen sequenced was whole blood. This receptor was identified in an adult who was a healthcare worker with PCR-confirmed SARS-CoV-2 infection or an uninfected control (not recorded which). The sequence in DNA is TGTGCCAGCAGTTTAGCGCAGGGGATGGACGAGCAGTACTTC. It is translated as CASSLAQGMDEQYF.